The TCR beta chain described here comes from a study of blood T cells in healthy people across ages. Aged roughly 6 to 90, donors were systemically healthy Caucasians from Russia. Using a J-beta primer mix together with a sample-barcoded 5' primer, a second PCR was run for about 6 to 11 cycles. TCRdb analysed the 5' RACE reads with MiXCR anew, one entry per CDR3 protein. The repertoire holds about a million distinct CDR3 sequences, with 51% as singletons. Germline values: CDR1 SQVTM, CDR2 ANQGSEA. This CDR3 has 14 residues. Trimming at V came to 8 bases and at J to 9 bases, leaving 13 bases not matched to a gene.

This clonotype originated in an older woman in good health. The specimen sequenced was blood. The chain has TRBV29-1 and TRBJ2-1; 10 bases are shared with TRBD1. The CDR3 bases are TGCAGCAGCCGACCCGGGACAGGGGTGAGTGAGCAGTTCTTC. Protein product: CSSRPGTGVSEQFF.